A single T cell receptor beta chain is shown here with its context. Its antigen is not identified. The data belong to a study of cytomegalovirus exposure and HLA in healthy donors. General study points: A list of 150 to 200 TCR beta chains associated with cytomegalovirus was given. In vitro data verified three CMV-associated chains as specific for CMV antigens.

The data were produced by immunoSEQ multiplex PCR, yet TCRdb's version contains in-frame clones alone and is incomplete. This sample has 150,000 to 200,000 clones; around 92% occur once, and the top ten carry 4% to 4.5%. V was trimmed by 5 bases and J by 3 bases, leaving 4 bases between them. Germline loops: CDR1 SGHNT, CDR2 YENEEA. The CDR3 is made up of 12 amino acids. The sample consisted of PBMCs. The V call is TRBV11-3, the J call TRBJ2-2; unclear D gene. The source of this sequence is a man between 18 and 29 years old in good health and CMV-seropositive. CDR3 protein: CASSHYTGELFF. Written as DNA, the CDR3 is TGTGCCAGCAGCCACTACACCGGGGAGCTGTTTTTT.